This TCR beta chain was documented in a study of identical twins. This clonotype was observed a handful of times. MiXCR was run by TCRdb on the 5' RACE reads, yielding one entry per CDR3 protein. In the table there are roughly 490,000 distinct CDR3 sequences, about 13% of which are singletons. The data were also submitted as part of a second study, on yellow fever vaccine responses in identical twins.

Sequenced input: CD4+ T cells sorted from blood. This TCR derives from a woman aged 18-29 years in good health.

The DNA of the CDR3 is TGCAGTGCTAAACAGCGGGGGGTTGCCGGGGAGCTGTTTTTT. Translated, it gives CSAKQRGVAGELFF. V usage is TRBV20-1 and J usage is TRBJ2-2; 9 bases map to TRBD2. J was trimmed by 6 bases and V by 4 bases; bases with no gene match: 6. CDR3 length: 14 amino acids. CDR1 and CDR2 (germline): DFQATT, SNEGSKA (reference sequence).